This T cell receptor beta chain was captured in a study of monozygotic twins with inflammatory bowel disease. Study-level results: People with IBD had fewer clonotypes in common with others than healthy twins did, especially with disease activity.

With about 15 and 9 cycles respectively, two nested PCRs were carried out on TCRalpha and TCRbeta cDNA. TCRdb reanalyzed the 5' RACE reads and collapses them to one entry per CDR3 protein, without DNA. The listing contains approximately 420,000 distinct CDR3 sequences. Details on this clonotype: Its antigen remains unidentified.

The length of the CDR3 is 16 residues. Germline values: CDR1 MNHEY, CDR2 SVGAGI. Sequencing input: blood. This clonotype was sampled from a human donor with ulcerative colitis or Crohn's disease, or a healthy co-twin of an affected twin (not recorded which). V usage is TRBV6-5 and J usage is TRBJ1-2; TCRdb gives TRBD1 as the D gene, but with no DNA this cannot be confirmed. The CDR3 region is CASSYQSTGVNYGYTF.